This T cell receptor beta chain was sequenced during a study of shared clonotypes between healthy human individuals. The repertoire was sequenced with immunoSEQ multiplex PCR; TCRdb's copy has only in-frame clones and lacks some. The table has 900,000 to 1,200,000 clones, around 82% seen once. The V and J ends lost 3 bases and 1 base respectively, with 10 bases between them. This CDR3 region has 15 residues. Germline V gives CDR1 MGHDK, CDR2 SYGVNS. The sequence was collected from a man younger than 35 in good health. Some clones in this sample may be carry-over from other donors' samples. Sequenced: memory CD4+ T cells from PBMCs. Subset given: CD45RA-negative fraction. The rearrangement uses TRBV25-1 and TRBJ1-3; D might be TRBD1 (6 bases). The CDR3 spells CASSEKGQSGNTIYF. In DNA, the CDR3 is TGTGCCAGCAGTGAGAAAGGACAGTCTGGAAACACCATATATTTT.